The entry below describes one T cell receptor (beta chain). At one boundary the junction diverges from the germline segment, which might be a read error. This sample was taken from a study of regulatory T cells in long-lasting Graves disease. In building TCR beta libraries, iRepertoire HTBI primers were used together with Arm-PCR of CDR3 regions. TCRdb re-called the multiplex PCR reads through MiXCR, storing one row per CDR3 protein. The sample lists 350,000 to 500,000 distinct CDR3 sequences; about 16% were seen once. Time point meaning: newly diagnosed GD, antithyroid drugs for less than 3 months. PBMCs were the source of the RNA used for TCR sequencing. The sample was also reused in another study, on T cells in Graves' hyperthyroidism and ophthalmopathy. According to that study: Prediction of ophthalmopathy progression came a median roughly 7.1 months pre-onset.

The clonotype was recovered from a woman in her twenties or thirties with Graves disease. The source material was peripheral blood mononuclear cells (PBMCs), sampled at new diagnosis, from a patient treated with antithyroid drugs.

The CDR3 region is CASSPSGRGLNEQFF. CDR3 nucleotide sequence: TGTGCTAGCAGCCCTAGCGGGAGAGGGCTCAATGAGCAGTTCTTC. The J gene is TRBJ2-1, the V gene TRBV7-7, with 10 bases matching TRBD2. The germline V gene encodes CDR1 SSHAT and CDR2 FNYEAQ (reference sequence). This CDR3 comprises 15 residues. Complete variable domain (other parts from reference TRBV7-7 and TRBJ2-1): GAGVSQSPRYKVTKRGQDVTLRCDPISSHATLYWYQQALGQGPEFLTYFNYEAQPDKSGLPSDRFSAERPEGSISTLTIQRTEQRDSAMYRCASSPSGRGLNEQFFGPGTRLTVL.